Listed here are 20 T cell receptor beta chains from one sample, sequenced in a study of T cells after yellow fever vaccination. TCRdb independently ran MiXCR on the 5' RACE reads; one entry per CDR3 protein. The table has approximately 580,000 distinct CDR3 sequences, less than 20% seen once. Sequences were derived from PBMCs, sampled less than 6 days after the first yellow fever vaccination. The receptors originated from a man aged 18 to 29 who received the YFV17D yellow fever vaccine.

About this clonotype itself: Relative to the germline gene, one junction end is altered; a read error may explain this. This sequence joins TRBV7-9 and TRBJ1-1, with D tentatively TRBD1 (6 bases). The germline V gene has CDR1 SEHNR and CDR2 FQNEAQ (reference sequence). The CDR3 sequence is 15 residues long. The CDR3 DNA reads TGTGCCAGCAGCTCGGAAAGGGGGGTGAACGCTGAAGCTTTCTTT. The encoded protein is CASSSERGVNAEAFF.

This clonotype has just a few counts. This chain uses TRBV19 with TRBJ1-2, with D maybe TRBD1 (6 bases). Per germline, CDR1 LNHDA and CDR2 SQIVND (reference sequence). V lost 5 bases to trimming and J lost 4 bases, with 14 bases between them. The CDR3 covers 14 residues. The CDR3 sequence is CASSLSQGPYGYTF. The CDR3 DNA reads TGTGCCAGTAGTCTGAGCCAGGGGCCCTATGGCTACACCTTC.

This chain uses TRBV9 with TRBJ1-1; D ambiguous. The V gene lost 3 bases and the J gene lost 0 bases, with 12 bases spanning the gap. Looked up from germline, CDR1 is SGDLS and CDR2 is YYNGEE. The CDR3 loop spans 15 amino acids. The CDR3 loop reads CASSAGGGMNTEAFF. CDR3 nucleotide sequence: TGTGCCAGCAGCGCCGGAGGAGGGATGAACACTGAAGCTTTCTTT.

The chain recombines TRBV18 with TRBJ1-6; the D gene is possibly TRBD1 (5 bases). Looked up from germline, CDR1 is KGHSH and CDR2 is LQKENI. V was trimmed by 3 bases and J by 7 bases, leaving 19 bases between them. The CDR3 is made up of 17 amino acids. In nucleotides, the CDR3 is TGTGCCAGCTCACCTACCCCGTGGGCAGGGCGGAATTCACCCCTCCACTTT. It is translated as CASSPTPWAGRNSPLHF.

This chain links TRBV11-1 with TRBJ2-7; 7 positions agree with TRBD1. Losses at the gene ends were 4 bases for V and 5 bases for J; bases not matched to a gene: 8. The CDR3 has 14 residues. Germline CDR1 SGHAT, CDR2 FQDESV (reference sequence). CDR3 sequence reads: CASSSLKGANEQYF. The CDR3 DNA follows: TGTGCCAGCAGCTCCCTAAAGGGGGCCAACGAGCAGTACTTC.

The chain joins TRBV11-2 to TRBJ2-7; D not certain. The CDR3 runs 15 residues. The V gene lost 5 bases and the J gene lost 1 base, with 15 bases spanning the gap. CDR1 is SGHAT, CDR2 FQNNGV, per germline. The CDR3 loop reads CASSRRPSGSYEQYF. CDR3 coding DNA: TGTGCCAGCAGCCGCCGCCCGTCCGGTTCCTACGAGCAGTACTTC.

The chain combines TRBV20-1 with TRBJ1-5; unclear D gene. Germline lookup yields CDR1 DFQATT and CDR2 SNEGSKA (reference sequence). Between the trimmed V and J ends, which lost 6 bases and 4 bases, there was a span of 13 bases. This CDR3 is 13 amino acids long. The CDR3 loop is CSARNKGNQPQHF. CDR3 DNA sequence: TGCAGTGCCAGAAACAAAGGGAATCAGCCCCAGCATTTT.

This chain uses TRBV7-6 with TRBJ2-3; the D gene is possibly TRBD2 (5 bases). V dropped 2 bases and J dropped 1 base, with 7 bases sitting between them. CDR3 length: 14 residues. The germline CDR1 and CDR2 sequences are SGHVS and FNYEAQ. In DNA form, the CDR3 reads TGTGCCAGCAGCTTATACGGGGGCACAGATACGCAGTATTTT. It yields the protein CASSLYGGTDTQYF.

This clonotype occurred a few times. The chain combines TRBV12-3 or TRBV12-4 with TRBJ1-5; D remains ambiguous. V was trimmed by 1 base and J by 6 bases, leaving 10 bases between them. The CDR3 is made up of 14 amino acids. CDR3: CASSLGVLVQPQHF. The CDR3 DNA sequence: TGTGCCAGCAGTTTAGGGGTTCTCGTTCAGCCCCAGCATTTT.

The chain couples TRBV11-2 to TRBJ2-5, with TRBD2 identical over 12 bases. This CDR3 is 14 amino acids long. V lost 0 bases to trimming and J lost 10 bases; unmatched junction nucleotides: 3. Germline CDR1 reads SGHAT; CDR2 reads FQNNGV. CDR3 nucleotides: TGTGCCAGCAGCTTAGAACTAGCGGGGGGCCACCAGTACTTC. Translated, it gives CASSLELAGGHQYF.

This clonotype was recorded a few times. The chain employs TRBV28 and TRBJ2-7, with 11 bases lining up with TRBD1. The length of the CDR3 is 16 residues. Germline lookup yields CDR1 MDHEN and CDR2 SYDVKM. With V trimmed by 7 bases and J by 5 bases, 13 bases remained unmatched. The CDR3 nucleotides read TGTGCCAGCAACCCACAAGGACAGGGGGCGCTCAACGAGCAGTACGTC. As protein: CASNPQGQGALNEQYV.

The J gene is TRBJ2-1, the V gene TRBV7-3; 9 positions agree with TRBD2. V trimming: 1 base; J trimming: 7 bases; junction bases outside the gene matches: 5. Germline CDR1 and CDR2: SGHTA and FQGTGA. This CDR3 has 15 amino acids. CDR3 DNA sequence: TGTGCCAGCAGCTTAATCGCGGGGGGGCCGAATGAGCAGTTCTTC. This sequence encodes CASSLIAGGPNEQFF.

J is TRBJ2-7 and V is TRBV5-1; TRBD1 is a possible D gene (6 bases). CDR1 is SGHRS, CDR2 YFSETQ, per germline. This CDR3 is built from 18 residues. V dropped 4 bases and J dropped 4 bases, with 27 bases sitting between them. The CDR3 reads CASSHTPEISRTEYEQYF. As DNA, the CDR3 is TGCGCCAGCAGCCACACGCCCGAGATCAGCCGGACAGAGTACGAGCAGTACTTC.

This CDR3 reads CASGPGIPYTF. CDR3 nucleotide sequence: TGTGCCAGCGGCCCCGGGATACCCTACACCTTC. The J gene is TRBJ1-2, the V gene TRBV5-6; D gene unclear. The germline CDR1 and CDR2 sequences are SGHDT and YYEEEE. V gave up 7 bases and J gave up 10 bases, with 14 bases separating them. The length of the CDR3 is 11 residues.

With respect to this clonotype: A much larger clone differs from this one at a single base, so this may be a read error. The CDR3 DNA reads TGTGCCAGCAGCCGAGATATTCTTATTCCGGAGACCCAGTACTTC. Translated: CASSRDILIPETQYF. The chain links TRBV4-2 to TRBJ2-5; D is ambiguous. The CDR3 has 15 residues. The V end lost 4 bases, the J end lost 5 bases, and 17 bases lay between the germline ends. Germline CDR1 is LGHNA and CDR2 is YNFKEQ.

This clonotype was detected only a few times. The gene calls are TRBV9 and TRBJ2-2; 7 bases are a match to TRBD2. V lost 3 bases, J lost 1 base, and 3 bases stayed unmatched. CDR3 length: 15 amino acids. Germline loops: CDR1 SGDLS, CDR2 YYNGEE. The CDR3, as DNA: TGTGCCAGCAGCGAGCGGGGAATGAACACCGGGGAGCTGTTTTTT. This encodes CASSERGMNTGELFF.

This clonotype was found a few times. The gene calls are TRBV5-1 and TRBJ2-5; 8 bases line up with TRBD1. This CDR3 region has 15 residues. With 2 bases clipped from V and 5 bases from J, the junction kept 8 bases outside the gene matches. Germline CDR1 SGHRS, CDR2 YFSETQ. The CDR3 reads CASSFDRGGRETQYF. The CDR3 bases are TGCGCCAGCAGCTTCGACAGGGGCGGCCGGGAGACCCAGTACTTC.

The gene calls are TRBV7-2 and TRBJ2-3; D possibly corresponds to TRBD2 (7 bases). The CDR3 contains 15 residues. The germline V and J ends were trimmed by 5 bases and 0 bases, with 12 bases remaining between them. Germline assignment: CDR1 SGHTA and CDR2 FQGNSA. CDR3 sequence: CASSRGAASTDTQYF. In nucleotides, the CDR3 is TGTGCCAGCAGCCGGGGGGCGGCTAGCACAGATACGCAGTATTTT.

The chain carries TRBV5-5 and TRBJ2-1; D ambiguous. In germline, CDR1 is SGHKS, CDR2 YYEKEE (reference sequence). The V gene lost 5 bases and the J gene lost 9 bases, with 15 bases spanning the gap. This CDR3 is built from 13 residues. The CDR3 DNA sequence: TGTGCCAGCAGGCTAATAGAGTACGGTGAGCAGTTCTTC. This translates into CASRLIEYGEQFF.

The chain is built from TRBV4-1 and TRBJ2-2, with 8 bases fitting TRBD1. The CDR3 covers 18 residues. Losses at the gene ends were 2 bases for V and 3 bases for J; bases not matched to a gene: 11. Germline CDR1 and CDR2: MGHRA and YSYEKL. The CDR3 reads CASSQSRQGNMDTGELFF. The CDR3 DNA reads TGCGCCAGCAGCCAAAGCCGACAGGGGAATATGGACACCGGGGAGCTGTTTTTT.